The sample holds a few counts of the clone carrying this T cell receptor (beta chain). Data came from immunoSEQ multiplex PCR; TCRdb stores just in-frame clones and leaves some out. This sample yields about 120,000 clones, of which around 90% are seen a single time; approximately 2% belongs to the top ten. This sample was included in a study of cytomegalovirus exposure and HLA in healthy donors. Looked up from germline, CDR1 is SNHLY and CDR2 is FYNNEI. There are 12 residues in the CDR3. Trimming removed 7 bases from V and 2 bases from J, with 8 bases in between. This clonotype was obtained from a woman younger than 30 in good health and CMV-seronegative. What was sequenced was PBMCs. This chain links TRBV2 with TRBJ1-2; D gene unclear. CDR3 DNA sequence: TGTGCCAGCATTACTGCGAACTATGGCTACACCTTC. Translation: CASITANYGYTF.